The entry below gives a single TCR beta chain sequence along with its context. Its antigen is unidentified. These data belong to a study of OX40 agonist ivuxolimab in advanced cancers. General observations from the study: More expanded clones were seen, on average, in CD8+ T cells than in CD4+.

TCRdb's table, derived via immunoSEQ multiplex PCR, lists solely in-frame clones and lacks some. The data contain 13,000 to 15,000 clones, more than 65% of them singletons. In germline, CDR1 is SGHRS, CDR2 YFSETQ. The CDR3 consists of 13 residues. The germline V and J ends were trimmed by 4 bases and 3 bases, with 11 bases remaining between them. The sequence was collected from an adult with an advanced solid tumor such as melanoma, head and neck, liver or kidney cancer. Sequenced here: CD4+ or CD8+ T cells sorted from blood, sampled in a trial of the OX40 agonist ivuxolimab. V and J are TRBV5-1 and TRBJ2-7, with D maybe TRBD1 (6 bases). Written as DNA, the CDR3 is TGCGCCAGCAGCCTGAGGACAGACTACGAGCAGTACTTC. Translated: CASSLRTDYEQYF.